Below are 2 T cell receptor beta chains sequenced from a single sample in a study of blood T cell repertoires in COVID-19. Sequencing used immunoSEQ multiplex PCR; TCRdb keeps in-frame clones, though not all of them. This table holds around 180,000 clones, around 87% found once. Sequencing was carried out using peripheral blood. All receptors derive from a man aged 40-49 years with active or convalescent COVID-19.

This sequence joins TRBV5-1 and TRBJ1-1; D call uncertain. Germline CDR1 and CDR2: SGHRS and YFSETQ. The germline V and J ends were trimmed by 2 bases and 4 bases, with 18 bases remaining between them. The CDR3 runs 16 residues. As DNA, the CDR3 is TGCGCCAGCAGCTTCGGGTCTATTTCGGGGAGCACTGAAGCTTTCTTT. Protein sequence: CASSFGSISGSTEAFF.

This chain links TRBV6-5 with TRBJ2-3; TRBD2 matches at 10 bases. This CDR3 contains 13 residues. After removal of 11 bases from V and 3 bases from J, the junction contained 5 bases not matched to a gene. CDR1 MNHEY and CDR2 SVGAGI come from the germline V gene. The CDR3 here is CASGGLATDTQYF. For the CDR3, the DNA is TGTGCCTCAGGGGGACTAGCGACAGATACGCAGTATTTT.